This TCR beta chain was sequenced for a study of beta chain features in type 1 diabetes. Study results and caveats: More deletions and fewer insertions at VDJ junctions were seen in type 1 diabetes patients. Across all four CD4+ subsets, people with type 1 diabetes showed modestly shorter TCRB CDR3s. A closer apparent resemblance between naive, central memory and Treg TCRB repertoires was seen in patients than in healthy donors.

Expressed TCRB transcripts got sequenced, as all isolated RNA was reverse transcribed. Produced via immunoSEQ multiplex PCR; TCRdb's table is partial and in-frame only. The table has some 700,000 clones, 13% seen once; the top ten hold approximately 0.02%. V shed 4 bases and J 5 bases; nucleotides not matched to a gene: 4. Germline V gene lookup returns CDR1 SGHTA and CDR2 FQGTGA. The CDR3 covers 15 residues. This clone has only a few counts. Antigen specificity is unknown. Per donor, one heparinised blood draw averaged about 116 mL. V gene TRBV7-3 combines with J gene TRBJ2-3; 12 bases are a match to TRBD2. The source is a man aged 18 to 30 with type 1 diabetes. The sample comprised naive CD4+ T cells from blood. CDR3 sequence reads: CASSSRLAGEDTQYF. DNA for the CDR3: TGTGCCAGCAGCTCCCGACTAGCGGGGGAAGATACGCAGTATTTT.